This TCR beta chain was recovered during a study of blood T cell repertoires in COVID-19 (dated by TCRdb to 2020 to 2022). For the wider study: Samples covering the acute and convalescent phases of COVID-19 were provided by collaborators in the United States, Italy and Spain. The material from the prospective study consisted of cDNA or gDNA derived from T cells, B-cell-depleted T cells, or PBMCs. Subjects who had been exposed to COVID-19, were actively infected with it, or had recovered from it provided the deeply sampled blood TCRbeta repertoires that made up the dataset. The repertoires were made available in a free public database intended to serve as a resource for research on the immune response to SARS-CoV-2. The samples were drawn from the first 160 participants of the ongoing ImmuneRACE study and from 950 to 1,500 subjects provided by 6 global collaborators. The sample metadata nearly always contained a de-identified subject ID, COVID-19 status, age in years and sex. Where available, HLA class I and class II types were taken from metadata supplied by the sample provider and were not determined by assay-based typing. Here is what the overall study found, with its caveats: Clinical and demographic metadata were provided uncurated, with the amount varying by source and participant.

The immunoSEQ Assay, a bias-controlled multiplex PCR, was used to amplify TCRbeta CDR3 regions from genomic DNA. For the original study's pipeline: The number of nucleated cells in each sample was estimated from the amplification of reference gene primers within the assay. To quantify the absolute abundance of each unique TCRbeta CDR3 rearrangement, sequence reads were collapsed and filtered. Productive Simpson clonality was computed per sample as the square root of Simpson's diversity index over productive rearrangements. Here the immuneACCESS table is served through TCRdb, limited to in-frame sequences with V and J called. Missing clones are a known gap in these copies; in checked studies unresolved V genes cover under half, and the rest lacks a known reason. The D gene and trimming were derived from the DNA, and the V and J assignments and clone size from that table. The sample table contains almost 50,000 clones; only one count was recorded for over 80% of them. The ten most abundant clones make up around 1.5% of the sample.

Each collaborating institution followed its own protocols to collect whole blood in K2EDTA tubes. For TCRbeta analysis, collaborators shipped samples in one of three forms: frozen whole blood, isolated PBMCs, or DNA extracted from either of those sample types. As to this clone: It lacks a known antigen. Base qualities were left out, and no much larger clone turns up one base away.

The germline V and J ends show losses of 4 bases and 2 bases respectively, and no gene match explains 6 bases of the junction. The CDR3, cysteine through phenylalanine, is 15 amino acids long. The kept DNA is CDR3 alone, 45 bases in frame from the first base. CDR1 MDHEN and CDR2 SYDVKM were looked up in the germline V gene. The rearranged segments are TRBV28 and TRBJ2-5; 8 bases in the middle match TRBD2. The TCR sequence derives from a man over 45 with acute or convalescent COVID-19. Sequenced input: peripheral blood. In nucleotide form, the sequence is TGTGCCAGCAGTTCCCCCGGGGGGGGACAAGAGACCCAGTACTTC. Translated, it gives CASSSPGGGQETQYF. When the CDR3 is completed using the reference TRBV28 and TRBJ2-5 genes on either side, the full variable domain is DVKVTQSSRYLVKRTGEKVFLECVQDMDHENMFWYRQDPGLGLRLIYFSYDVKMKEKGDIPEGYSVSREKKERFSLILESASTNQTSMYLCASSSPGGGQETQYFGPGTRLLVL.